Following are 25 T cell receptor beta chains from one sample sequenced in a study of cytomegalovirus exposure and HLA in healthy donors. PCR involved 60 Vbeta and 13 Jbeta primers. Sequencing used immunoSEQ multiplex PCR; TCRdb keeps in-frame clones, though not all of them. This sample carries approximately 75,000 clones, with roughly 0.8% going to the ten biggest clones. The sequenced sample consisted of PBMCs. These receptors originate from a boy between 10 and 17 years old in good health and CMV-seronegative.

The rearrangement uses TRBV27 and TRBJ2-7; TRBD1 matches 9 bases. In germline, CDR1 is MNHEY, CDR2 SMNVEV (reference sequence). The CDR3 is made up of 17 amino acids. With V trimmed by 4 bases and J by 6 bases, 16 bases remained unmatched. Here the CDR3 reads CASSSPVGTGITGEQYF. The CDR3 coding sequence is TGTGCCAGCAGTTCCCCCGTGGGGACAGGGATTACCGGCGAGCAGTACTTC.

A word on this clone: One end of the junction varies from germline; a read error may be responsible. The chain combines TRBV30 with TRBJ1-1; D unresolved. CDR3 length equals 15 residues. Germline-derived CDR1 and CDR2 are GTSNPN and SVGIG (reference sequence). CDR3 sequence: CAGSKRPGTIPEAFF. DNA of the CDR3: TGTGCCGGGAGTAAAAGACCGGGAACCATCCCTGAAGCTTTCTTT.

The chain carries TRBV30 and TRBJ2-7, with TRBD2 matching over 10 bases. Germline CDR1 is GTSNPN and CDR2 is SVGIG (reference sequence). The CDR3 loop spans 15 amino acids. Germline trimming cut 5 bases from V and 3 bases from J; bases unmatched to any gene: 10. CDR3 bases: TGTGCCTGGGCGACTCGGCTAGCGGGGGTCTACGAGCAGTACTTC. Protein: CAWATRLAGVYEQYF. The whole variable domain, filled in from reference TRBV30 and TRBJ2-7, reads SQTIHQWPATLVQPVGSPLSLECTVEGTSNPNLYWYRQAAGRGLQLLFYSVGIGQISSEVPQNLSASRPQDRQFILSSKKLLLSDSGFYLCAWATRLAGVYEQYFGPGTRLTVT.

The chain has TRBV18 and TRBJ1-3, with D unclear. The CDR3 has 16 amino acids. V dropped 1 base and J dropped 2 bases, with 12 bases sitting between them. Per germline, CDR1 KGHSH and CDR2 LQKENI. CDR3 nucleotides: TGTGCCAGCTCACCACGGTTAGGCGGCCCTGGAAACACCATATATTTT. Translated: CASSPRLGGPGNTIYF. The full variable domain, with the rest looked up from reference TRBV18 and TRBJ1-3, is NAGVMQNPRHLVRRRGQEARLRCSPMKGHSHVYWYRQLPEEGLKFMVYLQKENIIDESGMPKERFSAEFPKEGPSILRIQQVVRGDSAAYFCASSPRLGGPGNTIYFGEGSWLTVV.

The V call is TRBV29-1, the J call TRBJ1-1; D perhaps matches TRBD1 (6 bases). The length of the CDR3 is 13 residues. Trimming took off 6 bases at V and 5 bases at J, with 16 bases between the two ends. CDR1 and CDR2 (germline): SQVTM, ANQGSEA. Here the CDR3 reads CSVTGFQGTEAFF. The CDR3 DNA is TGCAGCGTAACAGGTTTTCAGGGGACTGAAGCTTTCTTT.

With regard to this clone: The same CDR3 is also encoded by other DNA sequences in this sample. The chain uses TRBV30 and TRBJ2-7; TRBD1 might be the D (5 bases). Germline V CDR1 and CDR2: GTSNPN, SVGIG (reference sequence). The V end was cut by 3 bases, the J end by 2 bases, with 11 bases between. The CDR3 covers 13 residues. This CDR3 is CAWSSDSTYEQYF. CDR3 sequence (DNA): TGTGCCTGGAGCTCCGACAGCACCTACGAGCAGTACTTC.

CDR3 protein: CAWSMRVGTEAFF. In DNA form, the CDR3 reads TGTGCCTGGAGCATGAGGGTCGGAACTGAAGCTTTCTTT. V gene TRBV30 combines with J gene TRBJ1-1; D uncertain. V was trimmed by 3 bases and J by 5 bases, leaving 13 bases between them. There are 13 residues in the CDR3. The germline gives CDR1 GTSNPN, CDR2 SVGIG (reference sequence).

This sequence joins TRBV4-1 and TRBJ2-3; TRBD1 aligns across 9 bases. V was clipped by 4 bases and J by 3 bases; unmatched bases: 5. The CDR3 is made up of 15 amino acids. Germline V lookup: CDR1 MGHRA, CDR2 YSYEKL. The CDR3 reads CASSPVGQGTDTQYF. The CDR3 nucleotides are TGCGCCAGCAGCCCGGTTGGACAGGGGACAGATACGCAGTATTTT.

This clone counts as medium-sized (0.01 to 0.1%) by frequency. This chain uses TRBV5-8 with TRBJ2-1, with D hard to call. CDR1 and CDR2 (germline): SGHTS, YDEGEE. Trimming removed 4 bases from V and 8 bases from J, with 16 bases in between. This CDR3 is 14 amino acids long. CDR3 residues: CASSSRVASDEQFF. The CDR3 DNA follows: TGTGCCAGCAGCAGCCGGGTCGCGTCGGATGAGCAGTTCTTC.

This chain connects TRBV5-8 to TRBJ1-5; TRBD1 matches at 7 bases. The CDR3 has 14 residues. The V segment lost 3 bases and the J segment 2 bases; nucleotides outside the gene matches: 2. Germline V gene data show CDR1 as SGHTS and CDR2 as YDEGEE. CDR3 sequence (DNA): TGTGCCAGCAGCTGGGACAGCCGCAATCAGCCCCAGCATTTT. Its translation: CASSWDSRNQPQHF. The entire variable domain, with the rest obtained from reference TRBV5-8 and TRBJ1-5, is as follows: EAGVTQSPTHLIKTRGQQATLRCSPISGHTSVYWYQQALGLGLQFLLWYDEGEERNRGNFPPRFSGRQFPNYSSELNVNALELEDSALYLCASSWDSRNQPQHFGDGTRLSIL.

The rearrangement links TRBV5-1 to TRBJ2-7; 7 bases are a match to TRBD2. Trimming cost V 5 bases and J 3 bases; bases outside gene matches: 8. The germline gives CDR1 SGHRS, CDR2 YFSETQ. The CDR3 covers 14 residues. The CDR3 DNA reads TGCGCCAGCAGAAGCGCCGGGACTATCTACGAGCAGTACTTC. Amino acid sequence: CASRSAGTIYEQYF.

The chain links TRBV19 to TRBJ1-5; TRBD1 might be the D (6 bases). The germline V gene encodes CDR1 LNHDA and CDR2 SQIVND (reference sequence). The V and J ends lost 4 bases and 3 bases respectively, with 13 bases between them. This CDR3 is built from 15 residues. In DNA, the CDR3 is TGTGCCAGTAGTAAATCCAGGGGCACCAATCAGCCCCAGCATTTT. Protein sequence: CASSKSRGTNQPQHF.

V and J are TRBV5-4 and TRBJ2-5; TRBD1 might be the D (6 bases). This CDR3 contains 15 residues. CDR1 SGHNT and CDR2 YYREEE come from the germline V gene (reference sequence). Trimming cost V 0 bases and J 5 bases, with 14 bases left between them. CDR3 region: CASSLGGRFLETQYF. The CDR3, as DNA: TGTGCCAGCAGCTTGGGGGGGCGCTTCTTGGAGACCCAGTACTTC.

V and J are TRBV6-1 and TRBJ1-2, with D possibly being TRBD1 (5 bases). The CDR3 totals 15 residues. Trimming left V 1 base short and J 0 bases short, with 9 bases between. Germline assignment: CDR1 MNHNS and CDR2 SASEGT. The CDR3 bases are TGTGCCAGCAGTGAAGAGGGGTTAGCTAACTATGGCTACACCTTC. Protein product: CASSEEGLANYGYTF.

The CDR3 region has the DNA TGTGCCAGCTCACCCCCGGGACTAGCGGCCACAGATACGCAGTATTTT. Amino acid sequence: CASSPPGLAATDTQYF. The chain is built from TRBV18 and TRBJ2-3, with 11 bases lining up with TRBD2. From germline, CDR1 is KGHSH and CDR2 LQKENI. The CDR3 loop spans 16 amino acids. The V segment lost 3 bases and the J segment 2 bases; nucleotides outside the gene matches: 4.

The chain recombines TRBV29-1 with TRBJ2-1; 7 nucleotides match TRBD2. Germline V gene sequence: CDR1 SQVTM, CDR2 ANQGSEA. V lost 6 bases to trimming and J lost 6 bases; unmatched junction nucleotides: 14. The CDR3 spans 15 residues. The CDR3 reads CSVNTGTSGGNEQFF. CDR3 bases: TGCAGCGTCAATACCGGGACCTCGGGGGGCAATGAGCAGTTCTTC.

The chain has TRBV6-6 and TRBJ2-1, with a tentative D call TRBD1 (5 bases). The V gene's germline CDR1 is MNHNY and CDR2 SVGAGI (reference sequence). The CDR3 loop spans 12 amino acids. V was shortened by 5 bases and J by 7 bases, with 9 bases between the two germline ends. The CDR3 DNA follows: TGTGCCAGCAGTACCCAGGGAAATGAGCAGTTCTTC. This codes for CASSTQGNEQFF.

The J gene is TRBJ2-1, the V gene TRBV6-1; 9 bases align to TRBD2. This CDR3 is built from 19 residues. V lost 0 bases, J lost 0 bases, and 9 bases stayed unmatched. CDR1 and CDR2 from the germline V gene are MNHNS and SASEGT. The CDR3 reads CASSEAPLLAGSSYNEQFF. DNA of the CDR3: TGTGCCAGCAGTGAAGCCCCCCTCCTAGCGGGGAGCTCCTACAATGAGCAGTTCTTC.

The chain has TRBV20-1 and TRBJ2-1; D may be TRBD2 (6 bases). Germline CDR1 and CDR2: DFQATT and SNEGSKA (reference sequence). CDR3 size: 9 residues. The CDR3 loop is CSPRRVKFF. The CDR3 nucleotides are TGCAGCCCCCGGAGGGTGAAGTTCTTC.

This CDR3 reads CASSVVAGSTDTQYF. CDR3 nucleotide sequence: TGTGCCAGCAGCGTAGTGGCAGGTAGCACAGATACGCAGTATTTT. V gene TRBV9 combines with J gene TRBJ2-3; no reliable D call. With 0 bases removed from V and 0 bases from J, the gap between germline ends came to 8 bases. This CDR3 has 15 residues. Germline lookup yields CDR1 SGDLS and CDR2 YYNGEE.

The gene calls are TRBV30 and TRBJ2-5; possible D gene TRBD2, 5 bases. Trimming left V 8 bases short and J 1 base short, with 20 bases between. Germline V gene lookup returns CDR1 GTSNPN and CDR2 SVGIG (reference sequence). This CDR3 has 15 residues. CDR3 sequence: CAGMPRMSGQETQYF. The CDR3 coding sequence is TGTGCCGGGATGCCCCGGATGAGCGGCCAAGAGACCCAGTACTTC.

This sequence joins TRBV7-6 and TRBJ1-2, with no clear D. Trimming stripped 1 base from V and 4 bases from J, with 10 bases between. Looked up from germline, CDR1 is SGHVS and CDR2 is FNYEAQ. The length of the CDR3 is 14 residues. CDR3 sequence reads: CASSLEHGLYGYTF. The CDR3 coding sequence is TGTGCCAGCAGCTTAGAACATGGACTCTATGGCTACACCTTC. The full variable domain, in which reference TRBV7-6 and TRBJ1-2 provide the parts outside the CDR3, is GAGVSQSPRYKVTKRGQDVALRCDPISGHVSLYWYRQALGQGPEFLTYFNYEAQQDKSGLPNDRFSAERPEGSISTLTIQRTEQRDSAMYRCASSLEHGLYGYTFGSGTRLTVV.

The CDR3 loop reads CASSRGSYEQYF. As DNA, the CDR3 is TGTGCCAGCAGCCGCGGTTCCTACGAGCAGTACTTC. The gene calls are TRBV7-9 and TRBJ2-7; D unclear. Looked up from germline, CDR1 is SEHNR and CDR2 is FQNEAQ (reference sequence). The length of the CDR3 is 12 residues. V dropped 5 bases and J dropped 1 base, with 6 bases sitting between them.

The chain uses TRBV9 and TRBJ1-1; perhaps TRBD1 as D (5 bases). The CDR3 totals 14 residues. V was cut by 3 bases and J by 4 bases, with 13 bases left in between. Germline V gene sequence: CDR1 SGDLS, CDR2 YYNGEE. CDR3 bases: TGTGCCAGCAGCGCAGGACGGAGGGGCACTGAAGCTTTCTTT. Residues: CASSAGRRGTEAFF. Supplemented by reference TRBV9 and TRBJ1-1, the full variable domain reads DSGVTQTPKHLITATGQRVTLRCSPRSGDLSVYWYQQSLDQGLQFLIQYYNGEERAKGNILERFSAQQFPDLHSELNLSSLELGDSALYFCASSAGRRGTEAFFGQGTRLTVV.

With regard to this clone: Within the sample, other DNA sequences also encode this same CDR3. J is TRBJ1-1 and V is TRBV4-1, with D maybe TRBD1 (5 bases). This CDR3 has 14 amino acids. The germline V and J ends were trimmed by 0 bases and 5 bases, with 10 bases remaining between them. CDR1 and CDR2 from the germline V gene are MGHRA and YSYEKL. For the CDR3, the DNA is TGCGCCAGCAGCCAAGATGGGAGGGGTACTGAAGCTTTCTTT. Its protein product is CASSQDGRGTEAFF.